Below are 10 T cell receptor beta chains sequenced from a single sample in a study of cytomegalovirus exposure and HLA in healthy donors. The PCR contained 60 Vbeta and 13 Jbeta primers. Repertoires were generated with immunoSEQ multiplex PCR, while TCRdb's copy carries only in-frame clones and drops some. The repertoire includes 200,000 to 300,000 clones, 82% of them detected once, and approximately 5.3% sits in the top ten. Sample: PBMCs. These TCRs come from a woman aged 40 to 50 in good health and CMV-seropositive.

The V and J genes are TRBV6-4 and TRBJ2-1, with 12 positions matching TRBD2. This CDR3 has 14 residues. Per the germline V gene, CDR1 is MRHNA and CDR2 is SNTAGT. With V trimmed by 2 bases and J by 15 bases, 8 bases remained unmatched. Here the CDR3 reads CASSDRGTSGPWFF. The CDR3 DNA reads TGTGCCAGCAGTGACCGAGGGACTAGCGGGCCGTGGTTCTTC.

The rearrangement uses TRBV2 and TRBJ1-1, with D possibly TRBD1 on 5 matching bases. This CDR3 has 13 residues. Germline CDR1 SNHLY, CDR2 FYNNEI. Trimming shortened V by 7 bases and J by 1 base, and 10 bases separated the two germline ends. The CDR3 nucleotides are TGTGCCAGCAATTTCGACAGGAACACTGAAGCTTTCTTT. It encodes CASNFDRNTEAFF.

The chain couples TRBV9 to TRBJ2-7; 7 nucleotides match TRBD1. This CDR3 is built from 16 residues. The V and J ends lost 0 bases and 6 bases, in that order; junction bases with no gene match: 12. The germline gives CDR1 SGDLS, CDR2 YYNGEE. Written as DNA, the CDR3 is TGTGCCAGCAGCGTAGGGAAGACAGGGTATGTATCCGAGCAGTACTTC. Protein sequence: CASSVGKTGYVSEQYF.

This clone was seen once. The chain recombines TRBV7-9 with TRBJ2-2; TRBD1 matches at 7 bases. The CDR3 is 16 residues long. Germline-derived CDR1 and CDR2 are SEHNR and FQNEAQ (reference sequence). V lost 5 bases and J lost 1; bases outside the gene matches: 7. CDR3 DNA sequence: TGTGCCAGCAGCCCTGGACAGGTCCAGAACACCGGGGAGCTGTTTTTT. Its protein is CASSPGQVQNTGELFF.

The chain combines TRBV4-2 with TRBJ1-2; no definite D call. This CDR3 has 16 residues. Trimming removed 4 bases from V and 0 bases from J, with 15 bases in between. Germline V gene sequence: CDR1 LGHNA, CDR2 YNFKEQ. The CDR3 here is CASSPGSPKANYGYTF. CDR3 DNA sequence: TGTGCCAGCAGCCCCGGGAGTCCTAAGGCTAACTATGGCTACACCTTC.

The rearrangement uses TRBV7-9 and TRBJ1-2; D may be TRBD1 (5 bases). Trimming removed 4 bases at V and 10 bases at J, with 10 bases between. This CDR3 has 11 residues. Per the germline V gene, CDR1 is SEHNR and CDR2 is FQNEAQ (reference sequence). CDR3 coding DNA: TGTGCCAGCAGCTCGAGCAGGGACTACACCTTC. Residues: CASSSSRDYTF.

The chain employs TRBV7-2 and TRBJ1-2; D gene unclear. The germline V gene encodes CDR1 SGHTA and CDR2 FQGNSA. The V end was cut by 5 bases, the J end by 0 bases, with 13 bases between. This CDR3 contains 15 residues. CDR3 in DNA: TGTGCCAGCAGCCCGACCGGGAACCCTAACTATGGCTACACCTTC. Residues: CASSPTGNPNYGYTF. Full variable domain (outside the CDR3, taken from reference TRBV7-2 and TRBJ1-2): GAGVSQSPSNKVTEKGKDVELRCDPISGHTALYWYRQSLGQGLEFLIYFQGNSAPDKSGLPSDRFSAERTGGSVSTLTIQRTQQEDSAVYLCASSPTGNPNYGYTFGSGTRLTVV.

The chain recombines TRBV5-4 with TRBJ2-3; D is unclear. The CDR3 is 16 amino acids. CDR1 SGHNT and CDR2 YYREEE come from the germline V gene (reference sequence). Between the trimmed V and J ends, which lost 1 base and 0 bases, there was a span of 12 bases. The CDR3 sequence: CASSLYALTSTDTQYF. The CDR3 DNA sequence: TGTGCCAGCAGCTTGTATGCCCTAACTAGCACAGATACGCAGTATTTT.

This CDR3 is CAISNGQGRDNQPQHF. The CDR3 nucleotides read TGTGCCATCAGTAATGGCCAGGGCAGGGATAATCAGCCCCAGCATTTT. The V and J genes are TRBV10-3 and TRBJ1-5, with a possible D match to TRBD1 (5 bases). This CDR3 region has 16 residues. V was shortened by 5 bases and J by 4 bases, with 18 bases between the two germline ends. CDR1 is ENHRY, CDR2 SYGVKD, per germline.

The gene calls are TRBV19 and TRBJ1-5; TRBD1 matches at 7 bases. CDR3 length: 13 amino acids. J lost 6 bases, V lost 5 bases, and 4 bases had no gene match. From germline, CDR1 is LNHDA and CDR2 SQIVND (reference sequence). The CDR3 nucleotides read TGTGCCAGTAGTTTTACAGGGGCTCAGCCCCAGCATTTT. Its translation: CASSFTGAQPQHF.